The 4 T cell receptor beta chains listed next were all sequenced from one sample in a study of a mutant IDH1 vaccine in newly diagnosed glioma. As for time point: week 5, during vaccination. The vaccine gave 300 ug of a 20-mer mutant IDH1 peptide subcutaneously per dose. For these TCRs, the target antigens are not known. Assay used: immunoSEQ multiplex PCR; TCRdb lists only in-frame clones, some missing. The data show tens of thousands of clones, roughly 91% seen once. The sequencing here drew on PBMCs, taken from a glioma patient whose treatment included an IDH1 peptide vaccine. Receptors were obtained from a woman aged 45-65 years with glioma.

Points on this clone: The same CDR3 can be traced to other DNA sequences in this sample. V is TRBV27 and J is TRBJ2-7, with 8 bases matching TRBD1. In germline, CDR1 is MNHEY, CDR2 SMNVEV (reference sequence). V lost 5 bases, J lost 2 bases, and 5 bases stayed unmatched. The CDR3 has 14 amino acids. The CDR3 DNA follows: TGTGCCAGCAGTCACGGACAGGGAGCCTACGAGCAGTACTTC. Amino acid sequence: CASSHGQGAYEQYF.

The chain couples TRBV28 to TRBJ1-5, with no clear D. The V gene lost 6 bases and the J gene lost 5 bases, with 14 bases spanning the gap. The V gene's germline CDR1 is MDHEN and CDR2 SYDVKM. CDR3 size: 14 residues. The CDR3 loop is CASSPPQLHQPQHF. DNA for the CDR3: TGTGCCAGCAGCCCACCCCAGCTACATCAGCCCCAGCATTTT.

The rearrangement uses TRBV20-1 and TRBJ2-1, with D perhaps matching TRBD2 (5 bases). The CDR3 has 11 residues. Germline V gene data show CDR1 as DFQATT and CDR2 as SNEGSKA (reference sequence). Trimming removed 3 bases from V and 7 bases from J, with 7 bases in between. CDR3 sequence reads: CSASRGNEQFF. The DNA of the CDR3 is TGCAGTGCTAGCCGGGGAAATGAGCAGTTCTTC.

The chain links TRBV6-6 to TRBJ2-7, with 7 positions matching TRBD1. Germline CDR1 MNHNY, CDR2 SVGAGI (reference sequence). V was pared by 2 bases and J by 0 bases, with 4 bases of the junction left unmatched. This CDR3 has 15 residues. The CDR3 bases are TGTGCCAGCAGTTACGTAACAGGGGACTCCTACGAGCAGTACTTC. Protein sequence: CASSYVTGDSYEQYF.